These T cell receptor beta chains were read from a single sample in a study of Graves' ophthalmopathy and Graves' hyperthyroidism. TCRdb re-derived calls from the multiplex PCR reads in MiXCR, one entry per CDR3 protein. The table includes 350,000 to 450,000 distinct CDR3 sequences, more than 20% detected once. What was sequenced was peripheral blood. Every receptor here comes from a woman between 18 and 30 years old with stable Graves' hyperthyroidism. CDR3s include the opening cysteine and the closing phenylalanine or tryptophan. Fields, in order: CDR3 length, D gene, clone size, V gene, J gene, CDR3 protein, CDR3 DNA. D genes are given only for firm matches. Clone size is not always given. Where it is, it says once, few, many or a class for expanded clones.

len: 15; d_gene: NA; abundance: many; v_gene: TRBV20-1; j_gene: TRBJ2-7; CDR3aa: CSARIQGKISYEQYF; CDR3nt: TGCAGTGCTAGGATTCAGGGGAAGATCTCCTACGAGCAGTACTTC
len: 18; d_gene: TRBD2; abundance: few; v_gene: TRBV18; j_gene: TRBJ2-7; CDR3aa: CASSPVGTSGSSSYEQYF; CDR3nt: TGTGCCAGCTCACCTGTTGGGACTAGCGGGAGTAGTTCCTACGAGCAGTACTTC
len: 14; d_gene: NA; abundance: many; v_gene: TRBV25-1; j_gene: TRBJ2-7; CDR3aa: CASSDRENSYEQYF; CDR3nt: TGTGCCAGCAGTGACAGGGAAAATTCCTACGAGCAGTACTTC
len: 14; d_gene: NA; abundance: many; v_gene: TRBV6-2/TRBV6-3; j_gene: TRBJ2-7; CDR3aa: CASSYSFGSYEQYF; CDR3nt: TGTGCCAGCAGTTACTCTTTTGGCTCCTACGAGCAGTACTTC
len: 15; d_gene: NA; abundance: many; v_gene: TRBV7-8; j_gene: TRBJ2-7; CDR3aa: CASSPSPHTGYEQYF; CDR3nt: TGTGCCAGCAGCCCCTCACCTCACACAGGCTACGAGCAGTACTTC
len: 13; d_gene: NA; abundance: few; v_gene: TRBV11-3; j_gene: TRBJ2-2; CDR3aa: CASSKGRTGELFF; CDR3nt: TGTGCCAGCAGTAAGGGGCGCACCGGGGAGCTGTTTTTT
len: 11; d_gene: TRBD1; abundance: many; v_gene: TRBV6-1; j_gene: TRBJ2-7; CDR3aa: CASRDRYEQYF; CDR3nt: TGTGCCTCCCGGGACAGGTACGAGCAGTACTTC
len: 15; d_gene: TRBD2; abundance: few; v_gene: TRBV6-4; j_gene: TRBJ2-5; CDR3aa: CASSYSPLAEETQYF; CDR3nt: TGTGCCAGCAGTTACTCCCCACTAGCGGAAGAGACCCAGTACTTC
len: 13; d_gene: TRBD1; abundance: many; v_gene: TRBV6-1; j_gene: TRBJ1-2; CDR3aa: CASSRGTGSGYTF; CDR3nt: TGTGCCAGCAGCCGGGGGACAGGGAGTGGCTACACCTTC
len: 16; d_gene: TRBD2; abundance: NA; v_gene: TRBV20-1; j_gene: TRBJ2-1; CDR3aa: CSARPLAGASPNEQFF; CDR3nt: TGCAGTGCTAGACCACTAGCGGGAGCCTCCCCCAATGAGCAGTTCTTC
len: 18; d_gene: NA; abundance: many; v_gene: TRBV12-3/TRBV12-4; j_gene: TRBJ1-5; CDR3aa: CASSFSNGWDHSNQPQHF; CDR3nt: TGTGCCAGCAGTTTCTCCAACGGTTGGGATCATAGCAATCAGCCCCAGCATTTT
len: 13; d_gene: TRBD1; abundance: many; v_gene: TRBV27; j_gene: TRBJ1-2; CDR3aa: CASSLSDRDGYTF; CDR3nt: TGTGCCAGCAGTTTATCGGACAGGGACGGCTACACCTTC
len: 12; d_gene: TRBD2; abundance: many; v_gene: TRBV20-1; j_gene: TRBJ2-5; CDR3aa: CSALAVQETQYF; CDR3nt: TGCAGTGCTCTAGCGGTCCAAGAGACCCAGTACTTC
len: 15; d_gene: TRBD1; abundance: once; v_gene: TRBV7-2; j_gene: TRBJ1-1; CDR3aa: CASSYRQGGNTEAFF; CDR3nt: TGTGCCAGCAGCTACCGACAGGGTGGGAACACTGAAGCTTTCTTT
len: 12; d_gene: NA; abundance: many; v_gene: TRBV28; j_gene: TRBJ2-7; CDR3aa: CASSQGTNEQYF; CDR3nt: TGTGCCAGCAGTCAGGGTACCAACGAGCAGTACTTC
len: 14; d_gene: NA; abundance: NA; v_gene: TRBV6-2/TRBV6-3; j_gene: TRBJ2-7; CDR3aa: CASTLDRFSYEQYF; CDR3nt: TGTGCCAGCACCCTAGACAGGTTCTCCTACGAGCAGTACTTC
len: 14; d_gene: NA; abundance: many; v_gene: TRBV12-3/TRBV12-4; j_gene: TRBJ1-5; CDR3aa: CASSPTGSVQPQHF; CDR3nt: TGTGCCAGCAGCCCTACAGGGTCGGTTCAGCCCCAGCATTTT
len: 15; d_gene: NA; abundance: many; v_gene: TRBV11-2; j_gene: TRBJ2-7; CDR3aa: CASSPEARSSYEQYF; CDR3nt: TGTGCCAGCAGCCCCGAGGCCAGGAGCTCCTACGAGCAGTACTTC
len: 14; d_gene: NA; abundance: many; v_gene: TRBV6-1; j_gene: TRBJ1-1; CDR3aa: CASADWGLGTEAFF; CDR3nt: TGTGCCAGCGCCGATTGGGGCTTGGGCACTGAAGCTTTCTTT
len: 15; d_gene: TRBD2; abundance: many; v_gene: TRBV5-1; j_gene: TRBJ2-5; CDR3aa: CASQRLAGPQETQYF; CDR3nt: TGCGCCAGCCAAAGACTAGCGGGGCCCCAAGAGACCCAGTACTTC
len: 13; d_gene: NA; abundance: many; v_gene: TRBV27; j_gene: TRBJ1-1; CDR3aa: CASSTIPGTEAFF; CDR3nt: TGTGCCAGCAGTACCATACCGGGCACTGAAGCTTTCTTT
len: 15; d_gene: TRBD1; abundance: few; v_gene: TRBV20-1; j_gene: TRBJ2-7; CDR3aa: CSAREDREFFYEQYF; CDR3nt: TGCAGTGCTAGAGAGGACAGGGAGTTTTTCTACGAGCAGTACTTC
len: 15; d_gene: NA; abundance: few; v_gene: TRBV12-3/TRBV12-4; j_gene: TRBJ1-1; CDR3aa: CASSPFGTWDTEAFF; CDR3nt: TGTGCCAGCAGTCCCTTTGGGACGTGGGACACTGAAGCTTTCTTT
len: 17; d_gene: NA; abundance: NA; v_gene: TRBV2; j_gene: TRBJ1-1; CDR3aa: CASSVISVFRQGTEAFF; CDR3nt: TGTGCCAGCAGTGTTATAAGTGTTTTTAGGCAAGGCACTGAAGCTTTCTTT
len: 13; d_gene: NA; abundance: many; v_gene: TRBV12-3/TRBV12-4; j_gene: TRBJ1-6; CDR3aa: CASRISYNSPLHF; CDR3nt: TGTGCCAGCAGGATCTCCTATAATTCACCCCTCCACTTT
len: 14; d_gene: NA; abundance: NA; v_gene: TRBV7-2; j_gene: TRBJ2-5; CDR3aa: CASTPRVGVETQYF; CDR3nt: TGTGCCAGCACCCCCCGAGTGGGGGTGGAGACCCAGTACTTC
len: 13; d_gene: NA; abundance: many; v_gene: TRBV29-1; j_gene: TRBJ1-2; CDR3aa: CSVARSANYGYTF; CDR3nt: TGCAGCGTTGCCCGCTCAGCTAACTATGGCTACACCTTC
len: 14; d_gene: NA; abundance: few; v_gene: TRBV18; j_gene: TRBJ1-1; CDR3aa: CASSPDGRNTEAFF; CDR3nt: TGTGCCAGCTCACCGGACGGACGGAACACTGAAGCTTTCTTT
len: 21; d_gene: TRBD2; abundance: NA; v_gene: TRBV6-1; j_gene: TRBJ2-4; CDR3aa: CASREPHLGLAGGKTKNIKYF; CDR3nt: TGTGCCAGCAGGGAACCCCACCTGGGACTAGCGGGAGGGAAAACCAAAAACATTAAGTACTTC
len: 15; d_gene: TRBD1; abundance: few; v_gene: TRBV7-2; j_gene: TRBJ2-7; CDR3aa: CASREGQGSSYEQYF; CDR3nt: TGTGCCAGCAGAGAGGGACAGGGGAGCTCCTACGAGCAGTACTTC
len: 13; d_gene: NA; abundance: many; v_gene: TRBV11-1; j_gene: TRBJ1-5; CDR3aa: CASSLYPNQPQHF; CDR3nt: TGTGCCAGCAGCTTGTACCCAAATCAGCCCCAGCATTTT
len: 16; d_gene: NA; abundance: many; v_gene: TRBV14; j_gene: TRBJ1-5; CDR3aa: CASSQDRVYSNQPQHF; CDR3nt: TGTGCCAGCAGCCAAGACAGGGTGTATAGCAATCAGCCCCAGCATTTT
len: 12; d_gene: NA; abundance: many; v_gene: TRBV29-1; j_gene: TRBJ1-1; CDR3aa: CSVEVGGRPKIF; CDR3nt: TGCAGCGTTGAAGTGGGGGGCCGACCGAAAATTTTT
len: 14; d_gene: NA; abundance: NA; v_gene: TRBV15; j_gene: TRBJ2-5; CDR3aa: CATSRVGGAETQYF; CDR3nt: TGTGCCACCAGCAGAGTTGGGGGCGCAGAGACCCAGTACTTC
len: 15; d_gene: TRBD1; abundance: many; v_gene: TRBV12-5; j_gene: TRBJ2-7; CDR3aa: CASGLIQGPSYEQYF; CDR3nt: TGTGCTAGTGGTTTGATACAGGGGCCATCCTACGAGCAGTACTTC
len: 14; d_gene: NA; abundance: many; v_gene: TRBV19; j_gene: TRBJ1-2; CDR3aa: CASSILYINYGYTF; CDR3nt: TGTGCCAGTAGTATTTTGTATATTAACTATGGCTACACCTTC
len: 15; d_gene: NA; abundance: NA; v_gene: TRBV3-1; j_gene: TRBJ2-5; CDR3aa: CASSQSIGWAETQYF; CDR3nt: TGTGCCAGCAGCCAAAGCATTGGGTGGGCAGAGACCCAGTACTTC
len: 13; d_gene: TRBD2; abundance: few; v_gene: TRBV30; j_gene: TRBJ2-3; CDR3aa: CACRLAGGDTQYF; CDR3nt: TGTGCCTGCCGGCTAGCGGGGGGAGATACGCAGTATTTT
len: 12; d_gene: NA; abundance: once; v_gene: TRBV19; j_gene: TRBJ2-2; CDR3aa: CATISQSWELFF; CDR3nt: TGTGCCACCATCAGCCAGTCCTGGGAGCTGTTTTTT
len: 12; d_gene: TRBD1; abundance: NA; v_gene: TRBV6-5; j_gene: TRBJ1-1; CDR3aa: CASSYLDRVAFF; CDR3nt: TGTGCCAGCAGTTACTTAGACAGGGTAGCTTTCTTT
len: 15; d_gene: NA; abundance: many; v_gene: TRBV12-3/TRBV12-4; j_gene: TRBJ1-2; CDR3aa: CASKLSRFGGTGYTF; CDR3nt: TGTGCCAGCAAGCTGTCCCGTTTCGGGGGGACGGGCTACACCTTC
len: 17; d_gene: NA; abundance: many; v_gene: TRBV12-3/TRBV12-4; j_gene: TRBJ1-2; CDR3aa: CASKPKGPGAANYGYTF; CDR3nt: TGTGCCAGCAAGCCAAAGGGGCCGGGGGCAGCTAACTATGGCTACACCTTC
len: 15; d_gene: TRBD2; abundance: many; v_gene: TRBV6-2/TRBV6-3; j_gene: TRBJ2-7; CDR3aa: CASSYSLAGAYEQYF; CDR3nt: TGTGCCAGCAGTTACTCACTAGCGGGAGCCTACGAGCAGTACTTC